This TCR beta chain stems from a study of shared clonotypes between healthy human individuals. V lost 0 bases and J 7 bases, leaving 13 bases between the germline ends. CDR1 and CDR2 from the germline V gene are SGDLS and YYNGEE. The CDR3 consists of 15 residues. The assay was immunoSEQ multiplex PCR, and TCRdb's table has in-frame clones only and misses some. The data show approximately 720,000 clones, with 92% seen just once and approximately 24% held by the top ten. Naive CD8 cells lacked CD45RO and underwent positive selection for CCR7, leaving out terminally differentiated effector memory CD45RA+ cells.

J is TRBJ2-2 and V is TRBV9, with D unclear. Source material: naive CD8+ T cells sorted from blood. The source of this sequence is a young man in good health. The CDR3: CASSVDALGYGELFF. CDR3 nucleotides: TGTGCCAGCAGCGTAGATGCTCTAGGGTACGGGGAGCTGTTTTTT.